This TCR beta chain was sequenced for a study of beta chain features in type 1 diabetes. The authors reverse transcribed all of the isolated RNA, so sequencing captured expressed TCRB transcripts. Sequenced by immunoSEQ multiplex PCR; TCRdb stores in-frame clones only, minus some. The sample has 900,000 or so clones, 17% seen once. V gave up 4 bases and J gave up 0 bases, with 13 bases separating them. Germline assignment: CDR1 KGHSH and CDR2 LQKENI. The CDR3 covers 15 residues. The chain has TRBV18 and TRBJ2-7; possible D gene TRBD1, 6 bases. The TCR comes from a woman between 18 and 30 years old in good health. The specimen sequenced was naive CD4+ T cells from blood. The CDR3 protein is CASSLGQIHSYEQYF. CDR3 nucleotides: TGTGCCAGCTCACTCGGACAGATCCACTCCTACGAGCAGTACTTC.